This T cell receptor (beta chain) was documented in a study of cytomegalovirus exposure and HLA in healthy donors. The assay was immunoSEQ multiplex PCR, and TCRdb's table has in-frame clones only and misses some. The data hold 110,000 or so clones, with more than 75% observed a single time. About this clone itself: Its target is not known.

The trim removed 4 bases at V and 7 bases at J, leaving 13 bases unmatched. This CDR3 region has 16 residues. Germline values: CDR1 LNHNV, CDR2 YYDKDF (reference sequence). General study results and limits: Confirmation in vitro established that three CMV-associated chains were specific for CMV antigens.

The donors were part of the roughly 130-subject validation cohort, which stood apart from the roughly 640-subject first cohort. The chain links TRBV15 to TRBJ1-2, with 9 bases fitting TRBD1. Material for sequencing was PBMCs. This clonotype originated in a woman in her twenties or thirties in good health and CMV-seronegative. The CDR3 region has the DNA TGTGCCACCAGCACGAAATCCCGGGACAGGGATATTGGCTACACCTTC. Its protein product is CATSTKSRDRDIGYTF. The full variable domain, rest sourced from reference TRBV15 and TRBJ1-2, is DAMVIQNPRYQVTQFGKPVTLSCSQTLNHNVMYWYQQKSSQAPKLLFHYYDKDFNNEADTPDNFQSRRPNTSFCFLDIRSPGLGDTAMYLCATSTKSRDRDIGYTFGSGTRLTVV.